Each of the 32 T cell receptor beta chains below was sequenced from the same sample in a study of blood T cell repertoires in COVID-19. TCRdb keeps only in-frame clones here, not all; method: immunoSEQ multiplex PCR. The profile covers 130,000 to 150,000 clones, with around 79% appearing a single time and over 8.5% taken by the ten largest. Sequenced material: peripheral blood. These receptors all stem from a man aged 45-65 years with active or convalescent COVID-19.

This clone was observed a single time. The chain recombines TRBV4-1 with TRBJ2-3, with D maybe TRBD1 (5 bases). Germline-derived CDR1 and CDR2 are MGHRA and YSYEKL. CDR3 length: 14 residues. With 0 bases removed from V and 4 bases from J, the gap between germline ends came to 8 bases. As DNA, the CDR3 is TGCGCCAGCAGCCAAGACAGGGTTTCAGATACGCAGTATTTT. Translating gives CASSQDRVSDTQYF.

The chain recombines TRBV3-1 (or the pseudogene TRBV3-2) with TRBJ2-3; weak D call: TRBD2 (6 bases). The V gene's germline CDR1 is LGHDT and CDR2 YNNKEL (reference sequence). The V end lost 4 bases, the J end lost 0 bases, and 14 bases lay between the germline ends. The CDR3 sequence is 16 residues long. CDR3 nucleotides: TGTGCCAGCAGCCGCCTTACTAGCATCAGCACAGATACGCAGTATTTT. Its translation: CASSRLTSISTDTQYF.

The CDR3 here is CASSHRGDEQYF. In DNA form, the CDR3 reads TGTGCCAGCAGCCACAGGGGGGACGAGCAGTACTTC. V gene TRBV7-9 combines with J gene TRBJ2-7; 8 positions agree with TRBD1. Per the germline V gene, CDR1 is SEHNR and CDR2 is FQNEAQ (reference sequence). The V gene end was trimmed by 5 bases and the J gene end by 5 bases; junction bases not matched to a gene: 2. CDR3 length equals 12 residues.

The chain has TRBV25-1 and TRBJ2-3; D possibly corresponds to TRBD1 (5 bases). Germline CDR1 is MGHDK and CDR2 is SYGVNS. Trimming left V 3 bases short and J 2 bases short, with 6 bases between. The CDR3 runs 13 residues. This CDR3 reads CASSDRVTDTQYF. CDR3 DNA: TGTGCCAGCAGTGACAGGGTCACAGATACGCAGTATTTT.

The rearrangement joins TRBV27 to TRBJ1-4; 8 nucleotides align to TRBD1. CDR1 and CDR2 (germline): MNHEY, SMNVEV (reference sequence). The CDR3 is 18 amino acids. V lost 7 bases, J lost 0 bases, and 13 bases stayed unmatched. In DNA form, the CDR3 reads TGTGCCAGCAAACTGTCAGGGGGCCAACTTACAACTAATGAAAAACTGTTTTTT. It translates to CASKLSGGQLTTNEKLFF.

V usage is TRBV9 and J usage is TRBJ2-7; weak D call: TRBD1 (6 bases). Per germline, CDR1 SGDLS and CDR2 YYNGEE. V shed 2 bases and J shed 1 base, with 10 bases lying between them. The CDR3 loop spans 14 amino acids. This CDR3 is CASSVGTLSYEQYF. CDR3 sequence (DNA): TGTGCCAGCAGCGTGGGGACACTTTCCTACGAGCAGTACTTC.

This chain joins TRBV7-6 and TRBJ2-7; TRBD1 agrees at 9 bases. This CDR3 spans 15 amino acids. V lost 4 bases, J lost 2 bases, and 6 bases stayed unmatched. CDR1 and CDR2 (germline): SGHVS, FNYEAQ. CDR3: CASSSSGTGPYEQYF. Written as DNA, the CDR3 is TGTGCCAGCAGCTCAAGCGGGACAGGGCCCTACGAGCAGTACTTC. Full variable domain (remainder filled in from reference TRBV7-6 and TRBJ2-7): GAGVSQSPRYKVTKRGQDVALRCDPISGHVSLYWYRQALGQGPEFLTYFNYEAQQDKSGLPNDRFSAERPEGSISTLTIQRTEQRDSAMYRCASSSSGTGPYEQYFGPGTRLTVT.

The J gene is TRBJ1-3, the V gene TRBV19; no reliable D call. The CDR3 is 16 amino acids. The V end lost 3 bases, the J end lost 0 bases, and 12 bases lay between the germline ends. CDR1 and CDR2 from the germline V gene are LNHDA and SQIVND (reference sequence). CDR3 residues: CASSIPGRSSGNTIYF. CDR3 nucleotide sequence: TGTGCCAGTAGTATCCCAGGCCGAAGCTCTGGAAACACCATATATTTT. Filled out from reference TRBV19 and TRBJ1-3, the complete variable domain reads DGGITQSPKYLFRKEGQNVTLSCEQNLNHDAMYWYRQDPGQGLRLIYYSQIVNDFQKGDIAEGYSVSREKKESFPLTVTSAQKNPTAFYLCASSIPGRSSGNTIYFGEGSWLTVV.

The chain has TRBV28 and TRBJ1-5; 7 bases align to TRBD1. The trim removed 6 bases at V and 7 bases at J, leaving 12 bases unmatched. The V gene's germline CDR1 is MDHEN and CDR2 SYDVKM. The CDR3 consists of 15 residues. The CDR3: CASRFSTDRAQPQHF. The DNA for the CDR3 is TGTGCCAGCAGATTCTCTACAGACAGGGCACAGCCCCAGCATTTT.

The V and J genes are TRBV7-3 and TRBJ2-2; no clear D. The germline V and J ends were trimmed by 5 bases and 1 base, with 5 bases remaining between them. CDR3 length equals 13 residues. CDR1 is SGHTA and CDR2 is FQGTGA in the germline V gene. CDR3: CASSPQNTGELFF. As DNA, the CDR3 is TGTGCCAGCAGCCCACAGAACACCGGGGAGCTGTTTTTT.

This clone was counted a few times. The chain uses TRBV19 and TRBJ2-2; D may be TRBD2 (6 bases). The CDR3 runs 13 residues. V gave up 7 bases and J gave up 2 bases, with 8 bases separating them. CDR1 is LNHDA and CDR2 is SQIVND in the germline V gene (reference sequence). The CDR3 DNA follows: TGTGCCAGTACGGGACTCAACACCGGGGAGCTGTTTTTT. Translation: CASTGLNTGELFF.

This chain connects TRBV18 to TRBJ1-6; the match to TRBD1 covers 7 bases. V was clipped by 6 bases and J by 5 bases; unmatched bases: 4. The germline gives CDR1 KGHSH, CDR2 LQKENI. The CDR3 length is 14 residues. The CDR3 region has the DNA TGTGCCAGCTCCCGGGACAGCAATAATTCACCCCTCCACTTT. Protein product: CASSRDSNNSPLHF. Supplemented by reference TRBV18 and TRBJ1-6, the full variable domain reads NAGVMQNPRHLVRRRGQEARLRCSPMKGHSHVYWYRQLPEEGLKFMVYLQKENIIDESGMPKERFSAEFPKEGPSILRIQQVVRGDSAAYFCASSRDSNNSPLHFGNGTRLTVT.

The chain uses TRBV5-1 and TRBJ2-5, with TRBD1 matching 10 bases. The germline gives CDR1 SGHRS, CDR2 YFSETQ. This CDR3 spans 14 amino acids. The J segment lost 5 bases and the V segment lost 4 bases, leaving 5 bases of the junction unmatched. CDR3 nucleotides: TGCGCCAGCAGCGCGACAGGGGGCGATGAGACCCAGTACTTC. Its protein product is CASSATGGDETQYF.

There are many counts of this clone. V and J are TRBV19 and TRBJ2-7; D perhaps matches TRBD1 (6 bases). The V end lost 5 bases, the J end lost 1 base, and 9 bases lay between the germline ends. This CDR3 is 13 amino acids long. Germline CDR1 is LNHDA and CDR2 is SQIVND (reference sequence). CDR3 coding DNA: TGTGCCAGTAGTTTCGACAGGTCCTACGAGCAGTACTTC. Amino acid sequence: CASSFDRSYEQYF.

The chain joins TRBV2 to TRBJ2-5; 9 bases are shared with TRBD1. Germline CDR1 reads SNHLY; CDR2 reads FYNNEI. This CDR3 is 16 amino acids long. The V segment lost 3 bases and the J segment 5 bases; nucleotides outside the gene matches: 10. The chain's CDR3 is CASSDSLGTGQETQYF. CDR3 nucleotides: TGTGCCAGCAGTGATTCCCTCGGGACAGGGCAGGAGACCCAGTACTTC.

This clone showed up just a few times. The V and J genes are TRBV7-3 and TRBJ1-2; 8 nucleotides line up with TRBD1. J was trimmed by 4 bases and V by 3 bases; bases with no gene match: 7. The CDR3 consists of 15 residues. Germline-derived CDR1 and CDR2 are SGHTA and FQGTGA. CDR3 nucleotides: TGTGCCAGCAGCTTGACAGGGGAGGTTAGCTATGGCTACACCTTC. It translates to CASSLTGEVSYGYTF.

This chain uses TRBV9 with TRBJ2-3, with D hard to call. The CDR3 extends over 13 amino acids. Germline CDR1 is SGDLS and CDR2 is YYNGEE. Trimming left V 0 bases short and J 6 bases short, with 8 bases between. The chain's CDR3 is CASSVAPSDTQYF. The CDR3, as DNA: TGTGCCAGCAGCGTAGCCCCCTCTGATACGCAGTATTTT.

The chain has TRBV6-4 and TRBJ2-5; TRBD1 agrees at 11 bases. The V gene's germline CDR1 is MRHNA and CDR2 SNTAGT. This CDR3 is 13 amino acids long. V lost 6 bases, J lost 9 bases, and 6 bases stayed unmatched. CDR3 in amino acids: CASSMGQGGAQYF. CDR3 DNA: TGTGCCAGCAGCATGGGACAGGGGGGGGCCCAGTACTTC.

This clone was detected only a few times. J is TRBJ1-1 and V is TRBV10-3, with 7 bases lining up with TRBD1. V trimming: 6 bases; J trimming: 1 base; junction bases outside the gene matches: 2. Germline V CDR1 and CDR2: ENHRY, SYGVKD. The CDR3 has 13 amino acids. This chain's CDR3 is CAIRYRGNTEAFF. CDR3 nucleotide sequence: TGTGCCATCAGGTACAGGGGGAACACTGAAGCTTTCTTT.

In its sample, this clone was seen a few times. V is TRBV30 and J is TRBJ2-3, with 8 bases identical to TRBD2. Looked up from germline, CDR1 is GTSNPN and CDR2 is SVGIG (reference sequence). Trimming took 0 bases from V and 4 from J; bases not matched to a gene: 6. This CDR3 comprises 15 residues. The CDR3, as DNA: TGTGCCTGGAGTGTACCCAGCGGGAGTGCAGATACGCAGTATTTT. Amino acids: CAWSVPSGSADTQYF.

The chain carries TRBV11-2 and TRBJ1-2; no firm D call. The CDR3 totals 14 residues. CDR1 is SGHAT, CDR2 FQNNGV, per germline. The V and J ends lost 6 bases and 4 bases respectively, with 15 bases between them. CDR3 amino acids: CASRSTGDFYGYTF. CDR3 nucleotides: TGTGCCAGCAGATCCACGGGAGATTTCTATGGCTACACCTTC.

Comments on this clone: Other DNA sequences from this sample encode an identical CDR3 as well. V and J are TRBV10-1 and TRBJ1-6; TRBD1 might be the D (6 bases). Germline V gene data show CDR1 as WNHNN and CDR2 as SYGVQD (reference sequence). This CDR3 has 15 residues. Trimming cost V 3 bases and J 7 bases, with 13 bases left between them. The CDR3 nucleotides read TGCGCCAGCAGTGAATCGAGGACAGAGAATTCACCCCTCCACTTT. It codes for CASSESRTENSPLHF.

This clone was detected a few times. The CDR3 nucleotides are TGTGCCAGCACCTCAGGAGGGAGAGAGAACGGGGAGCTGTTTTTT. As protein: CASTSGGRENGELFF. The rearrangement joins TRBV11-3 to TRBJ2-2; possible D gene TRBD2, 6 bases. The CDR3 sequence is 15 residues long. Trimming stripped 7 bases from V and 7 bases from J, with 19 bases between. Germline V gives CDR1 SGHNT, CDR2 YENEEA.

This clone was counted a few times. This chain connects TRBV27 to TRBJ1-6; D is possibly TRBD1 (6 bases). Trimming removed 5 bases from V and 8 bases from J, with 19 bases in between. Germline V gene lookup returns CDR1 MNHEY and CDR2 SMNVEV (reference sequence). The CDR3 is 16 residues long. CDR3 sequence: CASSPRGTGSHSPLHF. In nucleotides, the CDR3 is TGTGCCAGCAGTCCACGAGGTACAGGGTCGCATTCACCCCTCCACTTT.

Ten or more counts support this clone. In DNA, the CDR3 is TGTGCCAGCAGCAAGATGGGCGCGGAGCAGTTCTTC. Translated, it gives CASSKMGAEQFF. This chain links TRBV7-8 with TRBJ2-1; unclear D gene. Germline V gene sequence: CDR1 SGHVS, CDR2 FQNEAQ. The germline V and J ends were trimmed by 5 bases and 10 bases, with 12 bases remaining between them. This CDR3 comprises 12 residues.

The gene calls are TRBV3-1 (or the pseudogene TRBV3-2) and TRBJ2-3; 12 bases are shared with TRBD2. J was trimmed by 6 bases and V by 1 base; bases with no gene match: 5. CDR3 length: 16 residues. CDR1 is LGHDT, CDR2 YNNKEL, per germline (reference sequence). CDR3 sequence: CASSQGTSGIADTQYF. The CDR3 DNA reads TGTGCCAGCAGCCAAGGGACTAGCGGGATTGCGGATACGCAGTATTTT.

The rearrangement joins TRBV6-5 to TRBJ1-5; D gene ambiguous. CDR3 length: 15 amino acids. Germline values: CDR1 MNHEY, CDR2 SVGAGI. V was clipped by 6 bases and J by 0 bases, with 12 bases between them. CDR3 amino acids: CASRPGVNSNQPQHF. The CDR3 DNA reads as TGTGCCAGCAGACCCGGGGTGAATAGCAATCAGCCCCAGCATTTT.

The chain has TRBV18 and TRBJ2-3; a possible D gene is TRBD2 (6 bases). CDR1 is KGHSH and CDR2 is LQKENI in the germline V gene. The CDR3 totals 15 residues. CDR3 amino acids: CDREPRPGDTDTQYF. CDR3 sequence (DNA): TGTGATCGGGAGCCGCGGCCCGGGGACACAGATACGCAGTATTTT.

The chain links TRBV4-1 to TRBJ1-3, with TRBD1 as a possible D gene (6 bases). This CDR3 comprises 15 residues. Trimming pared 4 bases from V and 10 bases from J, leaving 20 bases between. Germline CDR1 reads MGHRA; CDR2 reads YSYEKL. The CDR3 is CASSLRHGGLETIYF. Here the CDR3 DNA reads TGCGCCAGCAGCCTCCGTCACGGGGGGCTAGAAACCATATATTTT.

The chain employs TRBV27 and TRBJ2-3; D may be TRBD2 (6 bases). V was cut by 3 bases and J by 0 bases, with 13 bases left in between. The CDR3 spans 16 residues. Germline CDR1 and CDR2: MNHEY and SMNVEV (reference sequence). In DNA form, the CDR3 reads TGTGCCAGCAGTTTTAGCGGAGGCACTAGCACAGATACGCAGTATTTT. Its protein is CASSFSGGTSTDTQYF.

This clone has more than one count but fewer than ten. The V gene is TRBV2, the J gene TRBJ1-5; 9 bases map to TRBD1. Germline lookup yields CDR1 SNHLY and CDR2 FYNNEI. The junction had 9 bases not matched to a gene; V was cut back by 8 bases and J by 7 bases. This CDR3 spans 14 amino acids. In DNA form, the CDR3 reads TGTGCCAGCGGGAACAGGGGGCGGGGGCAGCCCCAGCATTTT. Translating gives CASGNRGRGQPQHF.

In the case of this clone: At one end the junction does not follow the germline gene, possibly because of a read error. This sequence joins TRBV4-1 and TRBJ1-2; the match to TRBD1 covers 9 bases. Germline assignment: CDR1 MGHRA and CDR2 YSYEKL. The CDR3 has 14 amino acids. In DNA, the CDR3 is TGCGCCAGCAGTCAAGGACAGGGGTATTATGGCTACACCTTC. This gives the protein CASSQGQGYYGYTF.